The T cell receptor (beta chain) described here comes from a study of T cell repertoires in cytomegalovirus infection. Study in general: Both a matching HLA type and CMV infection were indicated by public TCR beta signatures.

Using its own MiXCR run on the reads, TCRdb lists one record per CDR3 protein. The sample consists of roughly 500,000 distinct CDR3 sequences, more than 15% of them appearing once. Study results and limitations: The ex vivo response was dominated by HLA-C-restricted CMV-specific TCR beta clonotypes.

Germline assignment: CDR1 DFQATT and CDR2 SNEGSKA (reference sequence). The CDR3 has 15 amino acids. The germline V and J ends were trimmed by 0 bases and 9 bases, with 18 bases remaining between them. Many counts were recorded for this clonotype. The antigen remains unidentified. The gene calls are TRBV20-1 and TRBJ2-1; the D call may be TRBD1 or TRBD2 (5 bases each). The TCR sequence derives from a human donor in good health (CMV status not recorded). Some clones in this sample may be carry-over from other donors' samples. The source material was CD8+ T cells from PBMCs. The CDR3 DNA reads as TGCAGTGCTAGAGATTTGGGGACCCTAAGGAGTGAGCAGTTCTTC. This translates into CSARDLGTLRSEQFF.